What follows is one TCR beta chain and its context. The antigen is undetermined. V was cut by 7 bases and J by 1 base, with 13 bases left in between. This CDR3 contains 14 residues. From germline, CDR1 is MNHEY and CDR2 SVGAGI. ViraFEST used viral peptide pools to expand antigen-specific CD4+ T cells before sequencing. Scientists isolated CD4+ T cells after a roughly 9-day culture period ended. According to the study, vaccine recipients showed no prior SARS-CoV-2 infection and negative nucleocapsid antibodies. Wells containing a few million PBMC each were cultured with approximately 9.2 IU/ml IL-2 and about 10 ug/ml peptides. This record comes from a study of vaccination effects on CD4 cells after COVID-19. Method: immunoSEQ multiplex PCR; TCRdb's copy keeps in-frame clones and lacks some. Among tens of thousands of clones listed, 68% were seen once.

Sequencing used CD4+ T cells from PBMCs cultured with HCoV-NL63 spike peptides, obtained before COVID-19 vaccination. The sequence was collected from a human donor who received a COVID-19 vaccine. V is TRBV6-5 and J is TRBJ1-2, with D perhaps matching TRBD1 (6 bases). DNA of the CDR3: TGTGCCAGCAATGCCGGGGGCCATAACTATGGCTACACCTTC. The encoded protein is CASNAGGHNYGYTF.